These 23 T cell receptor beta chains originate from one sample sequenced in a study of sequential checkpoint blockade in melanoma. Clones were sequenced by immunoSEQ multiplex PCR, and TCRdb holds only the in-frame ones, with some missing. This table holds under 20,000 clones, over 60% found once. Regarding treatment: randomized to nivolumab then ipilimumab (arm A) or the reverse (arm B). The sequences come from CD8+ T cells sorted from blood (inferred from file names), collected from a patient given nivolumab and ipilimumab in sequence. The receptors stem from a human donor with melanoma.

The chain links TRBV12-2 to TRBJ2-7; TRBD2 is the table's D call and was not checked against the DNA. TRBV12-2 is marked as a pseudogene. This CDR3 contains 18 residues. CDR3 in amino acids: CASRLALAVEGDSYEQYF. In DNA form, the CDR3 reads TGTGCAAGTCGCTTAGCGCTCGCTGTCGAGGGCGACTCCTACGAGCAGTACTTC.

This clone was seen only a few times. The chain is built from TRBV6-4 and TRBJ2-2, with 11 bases lining up with TRBD1. J lost 5 bases, V lost 3 bases, and 2 bases had no gene match. The CDR3 loop spans 15 amino acids. Germline lookup yields CDR1 MRHNA and CDR2 SNTAGT. CDR3 residues: CASSEGQGETGELFF. The DNA for the CDR3 is TGTGCCAGCAGTGAGGGACAGGGGGAAACCGGGGAGCTGTTTTTT.

This clone was counted only a few times. The rearrangement links TRBV18 to TRBJ1-5; 9 bases map to TRBD1. The CDR3 has 15 residues. Per the germline V gene, CDR1 is KGHSH and CDR2 is LQKENI. V lost 2 bases to trimming and J lost 3 bases; unmatched junction nucleotides: 2. DNA of the CDR3: TGTGCCAGCTCACCAGGGGACAGGGTCAATCAGCCCCAGCATTTT. Translating gives CASSPGDRVNQPQHF.

The chain has TRBV28 and TRBJ1-5; D ambiguous. Germline CDR1 is MDHEN and CDR2 is SYDVKM. V was clipped by 6 bases and J by 8 bases, with 20 bases between them. The CDR3 is 15 amino acids. This CDR3 reads CASSRNSYGKEPQHF. The CDR3 nucleotides are TGTGCCAGCAGCAGGAACAGCTACGGGAAGGAGCCCCAGCATTTT.

The V call is TRBV18, the J call TRBJ2-1; 10 positions agree with TRBD2. The CDR3 totals 18 residues. Germline V gene sequence: CDR1 KGHSH, CDR2 LQKENI. J gave up 4 bases and V 5 bases, and 14 bases lay outside the gene matches. The CDR3 region has the DNA TGTGCCAGCTCAACGCGCAGGCCAAAGCGGGAGGGGTACAATGAGCAGTTCTTC. It specifies CASSTRRPKREGYNEQFF.

This clone has only a few counts. CDR3 coding DNA: TGTGCCAGCAGTGGTGCGGGGGCCTTCTACTACGAGCAGTACTTC. The encoded protein is CASSGAGAFYYEQYF. The chain combines TRBV5-3 with TRBJ2-7; a weak D match, TRBD2 (7 bases). TRBV5-3 is placed among ORFs of uncertain function. V gave up 8 bases and J gave up 3 bases, with 21 bases separating them. This CDR3 has 15 amino acids.

The chain joins TRBV9 to TRBJ1-5; perhaps TRBD1 as D (6 bases). The length of the CDR3 is 14 residues. From germline, CDR1 is SGDLS and CDR2 YYNGEE. Deletions cut 0 bases from V and 3 bases from J, with 7 bases between. CDR3 sequence reads: CASSVGGLNQPQHF. CDR3 coding DNA: TGTGCCAGCAGCGTAGGGGGGCTCAATCAGCCCCAGCATTTT.

The chain couples TRBV4-1 to TRBJ2-7; 12 bases are a match to TRBD1. Germline assignment: CDR1 MGHRA and CDR2 YSYEKL. CDR3 size: 17 residues. Trimming removed 0 bases from V and 7 bases from J; junction bases left unmatched: 10. The CDR3 is CASSQDGTGGSKGEQYF. In DNA, the CDR3 is TGCGCCAGCAGCCAAGATGGGACAGGGGGCTCTAAGGGAGAGCAGTACTTC.

This chain links TRBV5-8 with TRBJ2-1, with 8 nucleotides matching TRBD2. J lost 6 bases, V lost 4 bases, and 12 bases had no gene match. The CDR3 is made up of 16 amino acids. CDR1 is SGHTS, CDR2 YDEGEE, per germline. CDR3 protein: CASSPGAGEFGNEQFF. CDR3 bases: TGTGCCAGCAGCCCGGGAGCGGGAGAATTTGGCAATGAGCAGTTCTTC.

The sample holds a few counts of this clone. The gene calls are TRBV25-1 and TRBJ2-7; weak D call: TRBD1 (6 bases). Germline loops: CDR1 MGHDK, CDR2 SYGVNS. The CDR3 runs to 14 residues. Trimming stripped 4 bases from V and 0 bases from J, with 10 bases between. This chain's CDR3 is CASSGGQISYEQYF. CDR3 coding DNA: TGTGCCAGCAGTGGAGGACAGATCTCCTACGAGCAGTACTTC.

In DNA form, the CDR3 reads TGTGCCAGCAGCTTATACAGGGGAAGGACTGAAGCTTTCTTT. This gives the protein CASSLYRGRTEAFF. This rearrangement joins TRBV14 to TRBJ1-1; 7 positions match TRBD1. Per germline, CDR1 SGHDN and CDR2 FVKESK. V dropped 5 bases and J dropped 5; count of bases not matched to a gene: 8. CDR3 length equals 14 residues.

V usage is TRBV6-5 and J usage is TRBJ2-7; D gene ambiguous. The length of the CDR3 is 11 residues. The V end was cut by 6 bases, the J end by 3 bases, with 6 bases between. Germline V gene data show CDR1 as MNHEY and CDR2 as SVGAGI. The CDR3 DNA reads TGTGCCAGCAGCAACGGCTACGAGCAGTACTTC. Translated: CASSNGYEQYF.

CDR3: CASSDGRATGELFF. Written as DNA, the CDR3 is TGTGCCAGCAGTGACGGGAGGGCCACCGGGGAGCTGTTTTTT. The chain employs TRBV6-1 and TRBJ2-2; 8 positions match TRBD2. Germline V gene data show CDR1 as MNHNS and CDR2 as SASEGT. V dropped 3 bases and J dropped 4; count of bases not matched to a gene: 1. This CDR3 spans 14 amino acids.

Here the CDR3 reads CASREVQSYGYTF. The CDR3 nucleotides read TGTGCCAGCAGAGAGGTTCAGAGCTATGGCTACACCTTC. The chain recombines TRBV6-4 with TRBJ1-2; D not resolved. The V end lost 6 bases, the J end lost 4 bases, and 12 bases lay between the germline ends. This CDR3 has 13 amino acids. In germline, CDR1 is MRHNA, CDR2 SNTAGT.

The chain has TRBV7-6 and TRBJ1-5; 7 nucleotides line up with TRBD1. Per the germline V gene, CDR1 is SGHVS and CDR2 is FNYEAQ. Germline trimming cut 5 bases from V and 1 base from J; bases unmatched to any gene: 8. CDR3 length equals 16 residues. CDR3 nucleotide sequence: TGTGCCAGCAGCCCCAATCCGGGACAGAGCAATCAGCCCCAGCATTTT. Its translation: CASSPNPGQSNQPQHF.

This chain connects TRBV5-6 to TRBJ1-5; D uncertain. Trimming pared 1 base from V and 1 base from J, leaving 3 bases between. This CDR3 has 13 residues. Germline lookup yields CDR1 SGHDT and CDR2 YYEEEE. This CDR3 is CASSLQSNQPQHF. As DNA, the CDR3 is TGTGCCAGCAGCTTGCAGAGCAATCAGCCCCAGCATTTT.

The rearrangement joins TRBV4-3 to TRBJ2-2, with 15 bases aligning to TRBD2. This CDR3 has 19 residues. V lost 2 bases, J lost 7 bases, and 11 bases stayed unmatched. In germline, CDR1 is LGHNA, CDR2 YSLEER. The CDR3 DNA sequence: TGCGCCAGCAGCCAACGACGCGGACTAGCGGGAGGGCCGGACGGGGAGCTGTTTTTT. Its protein product is CASSQRRGLAGGPDGELFF.

This clone ranks as medium-sized. Other DNA sequences of this sample code for an identical CDR3. V gene TRBV18 combines with J gene TRBJ2-7; 7 bases fit TRBD1. Unmatched junction bases numbered 6, after V lost 2 bases and J lost 2 bases. The germline gives CDR1 KGHSH, CDR2 LQKENI. The CDR3 length is 15 residues. The CDR3 region has the DNA TGTGCCAGCTCACCAGCACAGGGGACCCCCTACGAGCAGTACTTC. The encoded protein is CASSPAQGTPYEQYF.

This clone was seen more than once but under ten times. This chain joins TRBV7-9 and TRBJ2-7; 8 nucleotides align to TRBD1. Germline V gene sequence: CDR1 SEHNR, CDR2 FQNEAQ (reference sequence). The CDR3 sequence is 15 residues long. V gave up 5 bases and J gave up 0 bases; unmatched junction bases: 6. CDR3 loop: CASSPTGGSSYEQYF. CDR3 DNA: TGTGCCAGCAGCCCAACAGGGGGTAGCTCCTACGAGCAGTACTTC.

This chain links TRBV9 with TRBJ2-7, with TRBD2 matching 10 bases. V lost 4 bases to trimming and J lost 3 bases; unmatched junction nucleotides: 10. Germline CDR1 SGDLS, CDR2 YYNGEE. There are 16 residues in the CDR3. The CDR3 loop reads CASSIHISGRIYEQYF. CDR3 in DNA: TGTGCCAGCAGCATTCACATTAGCGGGAGGATCTACGAGCAGTACTTC. Supplemented by reference TRBV9 and TRBJ2-7, the full variable domain reads DSGVTQTPKHLITATGQRVTLRCSPRSGDLSVYWYQQSLDQGLQFLIQYYNGEERAKGNILERFSAQQFPDLHSELNLSSLELGDSALYFCASSIHISGRIYEQYFGPGTRLTVT.

The V gene is TRBV7-2, the J gene TRBJ2-3; perhaps TRBD2 as D (5 bases). The CDR3 covers 15 residues. Germline V gives CDR1 SGHTA, CDR2 FQGNSA. Trimming took 4 bases from V and 2 from J, leaving 13 bases between them. The CDR3 sequence is CASSSYGGPTDTQYF. In DNA, the CDR3 is TGTGCCAGCAGCTCCTATGGCGGGCCCACAGATACGCAGTATTTT. Looking up the rest from reference TRBV7-2 and TRBJ2-3 gives the full variable domain: GAGVSQSPSNKVTEKGKDVELRCDPISGHTALYWYRQSLGQGLEFLIYFQGNSAPDKSGLPSDRFSAERTGGSVSTLTIQRTQQEDSAVYLCASSSYGGPTDTQYFGPGTRLTVL.

V gene TRBV28 combines with J gene TRBJ1-1; D ambiguous. Trimming cost V 2 bases and J 5 bases, with 12 bases left between them. This CDR3 has 14 amino acids. The germline CDR1 and CDR2 sequences are MDHEN and SYDVKM. CDR3 in DNA: TGTGCCAGCAGTTTAACAGAACGGATTACTGAAGCTTTCTTT. This encodes CASSLTERITEAFF.

This clone was recorded a few times. The chain uses TRBV7-3 and TRBJ1-1, with 8 bases matching TRBD1. The CDR3 runs 16 residues. Unmatched junction bases numbered 10, after V lost 2 bases and J lost 5 bases. Germline values: CDR1 SGHTA, CDR2 FQGTGA. The CDR3 DNA follows: TGTGCCAGCAGCTTAGTGGGGGGGACAGGCGGGACTGAAGCTTTCTTT. Translation gives CASSLVGGTGGTEAFF.